This T cell receptor beta chain was documented in a study of B cell selection in AIRE deficiency. CDR1 is SGHRS and CDR2 is YFSETQ in the germline V gene. The CDR3 runs 13 residues. V gave up 4 bases and J gave up 6 bases; unmatched junction bases: 4. Profiling relied on immunoSEQ multiplex PCR, and the TCRdb table lists in-frame clones only, not all of them. The table lists tens of thousands of clones, about 96% of them singletons. The sorted conventional CD4 T cells were gated as CD4+CD127+. The clonotype originates from a human donor in good health. This chain links TRBV5-1 with TRBJ2-4; TRBD1 agrees at 7 bases. Specimen: CD4+CD127+ conventional T cells sorted from PBMCs. Here the CDR3 reads CASSGQAGNIQYF. The CDR3 DNA reads TGCGCCAGCAGCGGACAGGCGGGAAACATTCAGTACTTC.